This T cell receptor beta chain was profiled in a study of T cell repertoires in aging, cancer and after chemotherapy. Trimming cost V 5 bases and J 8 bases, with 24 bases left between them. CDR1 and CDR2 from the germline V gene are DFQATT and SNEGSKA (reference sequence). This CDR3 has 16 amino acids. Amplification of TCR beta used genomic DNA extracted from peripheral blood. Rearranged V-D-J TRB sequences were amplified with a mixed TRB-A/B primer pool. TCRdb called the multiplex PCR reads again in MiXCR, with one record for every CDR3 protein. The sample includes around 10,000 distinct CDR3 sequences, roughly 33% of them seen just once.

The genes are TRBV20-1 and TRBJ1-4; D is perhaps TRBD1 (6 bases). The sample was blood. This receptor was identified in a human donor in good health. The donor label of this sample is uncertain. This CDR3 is CSAGGMGAYHSEKLFF. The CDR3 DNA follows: TGCAGTGCTGGAGGGATGGGGGCGTACCATTCCGAAAAACTGTTTTTT.